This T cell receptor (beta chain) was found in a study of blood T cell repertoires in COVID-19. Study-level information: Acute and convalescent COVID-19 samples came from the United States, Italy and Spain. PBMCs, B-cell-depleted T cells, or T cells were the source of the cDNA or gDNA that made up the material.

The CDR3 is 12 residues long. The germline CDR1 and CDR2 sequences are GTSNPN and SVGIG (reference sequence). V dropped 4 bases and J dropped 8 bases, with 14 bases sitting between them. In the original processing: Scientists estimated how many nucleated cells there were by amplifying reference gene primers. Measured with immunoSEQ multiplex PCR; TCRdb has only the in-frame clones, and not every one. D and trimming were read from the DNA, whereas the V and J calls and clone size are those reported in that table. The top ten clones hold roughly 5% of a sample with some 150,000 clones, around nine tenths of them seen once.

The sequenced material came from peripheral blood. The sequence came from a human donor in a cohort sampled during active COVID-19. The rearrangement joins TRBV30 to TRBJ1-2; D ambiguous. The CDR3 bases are TGTGCCTGGACGGCGCGGGGAAGAGGCTACACCTTC. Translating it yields CAWTARGRGYTF.